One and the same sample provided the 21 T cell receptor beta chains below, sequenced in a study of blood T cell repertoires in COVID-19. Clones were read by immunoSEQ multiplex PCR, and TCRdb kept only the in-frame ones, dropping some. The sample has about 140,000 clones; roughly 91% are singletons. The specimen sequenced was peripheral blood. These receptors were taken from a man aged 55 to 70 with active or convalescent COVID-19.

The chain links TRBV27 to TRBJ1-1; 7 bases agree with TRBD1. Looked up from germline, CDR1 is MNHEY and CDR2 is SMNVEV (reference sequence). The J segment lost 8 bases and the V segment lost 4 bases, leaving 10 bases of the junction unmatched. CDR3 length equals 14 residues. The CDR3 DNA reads TGTGCCAGCAGTTCACGCCGGGACAGTAGGGAAGCTTTCTTT. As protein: CASSSRRDSREAFF.

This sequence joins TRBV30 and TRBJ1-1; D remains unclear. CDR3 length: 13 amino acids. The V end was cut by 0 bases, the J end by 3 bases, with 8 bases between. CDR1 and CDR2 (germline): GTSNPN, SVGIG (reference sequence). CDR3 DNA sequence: TGTGCCTGGAGTGTAATTTCGGACACTGAAGCTTTCTTT. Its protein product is CAWSVISDTEAFF.

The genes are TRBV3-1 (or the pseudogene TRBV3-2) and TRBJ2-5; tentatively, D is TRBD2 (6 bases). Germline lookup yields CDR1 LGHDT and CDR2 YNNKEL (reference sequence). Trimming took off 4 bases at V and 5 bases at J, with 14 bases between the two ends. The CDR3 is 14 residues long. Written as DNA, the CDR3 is TGTGCCAGCAGCCTTTACGGGACTGGGGAGACCCAGTACTTC. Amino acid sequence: CASSLYGTGETQYF.

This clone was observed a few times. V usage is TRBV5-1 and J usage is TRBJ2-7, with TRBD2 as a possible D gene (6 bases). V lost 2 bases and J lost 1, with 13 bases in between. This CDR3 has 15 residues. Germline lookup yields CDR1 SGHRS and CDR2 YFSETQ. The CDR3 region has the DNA TGCGCCAGCAGCTTTTGGGACTGGGGGTCCTACGAGCAGTACTTC. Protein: CASSFWDWGSYEQYF.

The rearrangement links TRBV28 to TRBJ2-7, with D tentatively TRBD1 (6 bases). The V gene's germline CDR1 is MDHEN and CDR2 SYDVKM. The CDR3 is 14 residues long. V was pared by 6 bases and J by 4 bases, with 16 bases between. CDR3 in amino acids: CASRDGTRIYEQYF. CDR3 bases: TGTGCCAGCAGAGACGGGACACGAATATACGAGCAGTACTTC.

This CDR3 is CASSQTVLYGYTF. The CDR3 bases are TGTGCCAGTAGTCAGACAGTTTTATATGGCTACACCTTC. The chain joins TRBV19 to TRBJ1-2; maybe TRBD1 (5 bases). CDR1 and CDR2 (germline): LNHDA, SQIVND (reference sequence). The CDR3 spans 13 residues. V was pared by 5 bases and J by 5 bases, with 12 bases between.

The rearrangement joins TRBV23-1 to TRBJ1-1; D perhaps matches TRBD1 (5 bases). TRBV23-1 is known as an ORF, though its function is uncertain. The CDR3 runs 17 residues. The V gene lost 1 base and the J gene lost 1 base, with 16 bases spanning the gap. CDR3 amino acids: CASSQWGGGASNTEAFF. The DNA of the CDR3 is TGCGCCAGCAGTCAATGGGGGGGAGGGGCCTCGAACACTGAAGCTTTCTTT.

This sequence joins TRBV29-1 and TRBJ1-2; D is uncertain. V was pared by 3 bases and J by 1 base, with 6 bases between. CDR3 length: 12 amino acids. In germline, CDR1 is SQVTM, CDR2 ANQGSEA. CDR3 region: CSVDRFNYGYTF. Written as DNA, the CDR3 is TGCAGCGTTGACAGATTTAACTATGGCTACACCTTC.

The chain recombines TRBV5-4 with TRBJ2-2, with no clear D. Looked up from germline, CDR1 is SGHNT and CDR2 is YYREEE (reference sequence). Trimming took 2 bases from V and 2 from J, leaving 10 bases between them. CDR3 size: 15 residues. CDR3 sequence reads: CASSLIGGNTGELFF. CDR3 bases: TGTGCCAGCAGCTTAATCGGCGGAAACACCGGGGAGCTGTTTTTT.

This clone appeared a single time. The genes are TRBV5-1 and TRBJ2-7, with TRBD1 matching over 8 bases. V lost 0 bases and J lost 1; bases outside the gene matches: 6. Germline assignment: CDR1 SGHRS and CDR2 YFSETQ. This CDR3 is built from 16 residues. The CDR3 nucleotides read TGCGCCAGCAGCTTGGCAGGGGGCGCTCAATCCTACGAGCAGTACTTC. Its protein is CASSLAGGAQSYEQYF.

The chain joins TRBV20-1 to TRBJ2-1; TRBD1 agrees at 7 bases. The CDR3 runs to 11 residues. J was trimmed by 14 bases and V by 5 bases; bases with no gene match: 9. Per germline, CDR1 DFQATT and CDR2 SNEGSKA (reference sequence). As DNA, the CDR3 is TGCAGTGCTCGAATTGACAGGGCGGAGTTCTTC. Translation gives CSARIDRAEFF.

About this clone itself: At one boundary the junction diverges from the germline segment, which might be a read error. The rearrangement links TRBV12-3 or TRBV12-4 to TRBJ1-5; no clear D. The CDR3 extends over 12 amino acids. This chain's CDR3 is CASSFGLEPQSF. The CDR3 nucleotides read TGTGCCAGCAGTTTCGGGTTGGAGCCCCAATCTTTT.

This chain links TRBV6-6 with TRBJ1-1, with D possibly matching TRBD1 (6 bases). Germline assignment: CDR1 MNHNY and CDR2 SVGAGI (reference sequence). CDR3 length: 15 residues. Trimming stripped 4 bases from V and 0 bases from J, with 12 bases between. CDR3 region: CASSSRTVMNTEAFF. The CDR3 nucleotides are TGTGCCAGCAGTTCCAGGACAGTAATGAACACTGAAGCTTTCTTT.

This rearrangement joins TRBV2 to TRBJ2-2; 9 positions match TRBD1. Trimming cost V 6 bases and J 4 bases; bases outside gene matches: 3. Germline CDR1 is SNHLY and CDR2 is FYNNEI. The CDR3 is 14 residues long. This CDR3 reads CASRGQGATGELFF. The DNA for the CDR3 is TGTGCCAGCAGGGGACAGGGAGCCACCGGGGAGCTGTTTTTT.

The CDR3 spells CASSPRQGFF. CDR3 sequence (DNA): TGTGCCAGCTCACCCCGACAAGGGTTTTTT. The chain couples TRBV18 to TRBJ1-4; D call uncertain. The V gene's germline CDR1 is KGHSH and CDR2 LQKENI. V dropped 3 bases and J dropped 16 bases, with 9 bases sitting between them. The CDR3 extends over 10 amino acids.

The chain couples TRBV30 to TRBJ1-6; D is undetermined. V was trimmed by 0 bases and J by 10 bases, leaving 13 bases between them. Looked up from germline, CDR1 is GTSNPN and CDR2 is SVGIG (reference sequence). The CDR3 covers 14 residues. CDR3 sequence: CAWSVRELDSPLHF. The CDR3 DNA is TGTGCCTGGAGTGTACGGGAGTTGGACTCACCCCTCCACTTT.

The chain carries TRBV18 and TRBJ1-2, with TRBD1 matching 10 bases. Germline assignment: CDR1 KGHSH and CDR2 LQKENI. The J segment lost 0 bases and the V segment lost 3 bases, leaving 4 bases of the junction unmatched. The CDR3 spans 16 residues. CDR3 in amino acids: CASSPGQGSSNYGYTF. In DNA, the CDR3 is TGTGCCAGCTCACCGGGACAGGGGAGCTCTAACTATGGCTACACCTTC.

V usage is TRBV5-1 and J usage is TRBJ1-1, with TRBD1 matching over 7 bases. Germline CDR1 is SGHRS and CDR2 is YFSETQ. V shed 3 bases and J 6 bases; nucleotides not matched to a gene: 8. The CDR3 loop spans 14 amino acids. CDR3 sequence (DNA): TGCGCCAGCAGCTGGGGGGACAGAGGAGCTGAAGCTTTCTTT. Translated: CASSWGDRGAEAFF. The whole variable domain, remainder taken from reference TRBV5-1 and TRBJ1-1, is KAGVTQTPRYLIKTRGQQVTLSCSPISGHRSVSWYQQTPGQGLQFLFEYFSETQRNKGNFPGRFSGRQFSNSRSEMNVSTLELGDSALYLCASSWGDRGAEAFFGQGTRLTVV.

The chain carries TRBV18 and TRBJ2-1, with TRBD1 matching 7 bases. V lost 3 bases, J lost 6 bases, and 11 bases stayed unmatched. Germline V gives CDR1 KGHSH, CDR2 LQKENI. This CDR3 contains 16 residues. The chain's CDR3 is CASSPSQGGALNEQFF. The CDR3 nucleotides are TGTGCCAGCTCACCCTCCCAAGGGGGCGCACTCAATGAGCAGTTCTTC. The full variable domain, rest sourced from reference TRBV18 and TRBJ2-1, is NAGVMQNPRHLVRRRGQEARLRCSPMKGHSHVYWYRQLPEEGLKFMVYLQKENIIDESGMPKERFSAEFPKEGPSILRIQQVVRGDSAAYFCASSPSQGGALNEQFFGPGTRLTVL.

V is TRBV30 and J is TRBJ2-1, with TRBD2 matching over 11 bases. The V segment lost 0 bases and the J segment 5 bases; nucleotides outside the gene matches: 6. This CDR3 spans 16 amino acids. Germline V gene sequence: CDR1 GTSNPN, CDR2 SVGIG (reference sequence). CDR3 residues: CAWSVPGTSGHNEQFF. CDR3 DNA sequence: TGTGCCTGGAGTGTACCCGGGACTAGCGGTCACAATGAGCAGTTCTTC.

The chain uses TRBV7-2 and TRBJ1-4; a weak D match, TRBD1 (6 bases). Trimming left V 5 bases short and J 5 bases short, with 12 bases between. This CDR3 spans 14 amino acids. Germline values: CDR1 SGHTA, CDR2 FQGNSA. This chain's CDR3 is CASSPGHPNEKLFF. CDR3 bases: TGTGCCAGCAGCCCGGGACACCCGAATGAAAAACTGTTTTTT.